This T cell receptor beta chain comes out of a study of T cells in Graves' hyperthyroidism and ophthalmopathy. TCR beta CDR3 regions were amplified from RNA transcripts. Carried out on the TCR CDR3, a first-round RT-PCR used the HTBI primer set. TCRdb itself ran the multiplex PCR reads through MiXCR, one entry per CDR3 protein. This table has 400,000 or so distinct CDR3 sequences, around 15% appearing once. Trimming cost V 0 bases and J 8 bases, with 14 bases left between them. The CDR3 has 15 residues. Germline-derived CDR1 and CDR2 are LNHNV and YYDKDF (reference sequence). Reasons for excluding patients were uncontrolled infection, other autoimmune disease, pregnancy or lactation. There are many counts of this clonotype. The antigen is unknown. General study results and limits: Also found in blood were most expanded thyroid clonotypes above 0.001.

Sequencing was done on a sample of blood. This clonotype was obtained from a woman in her fifties or sixties with Graves' ophthalmopathy. This chain links TRBV15 with TRBJ2-1; TRBD1 might be the D (6 bases). The CDR3: CATSRDGQGKYEQFF. The CDR3, as DNA: TGTGCCACCAGCAGAGATGGTCAGGGGAAGTATGAGCAGTTCTTC.